These 13 T cell receptor beta chains were all obtained from the same sample, sequenced in a study of somatic mutations in cytotoxic T cells in rheumatoid arthritis. Assay: immunoSEQ multiplex PCR; the TCRdb copy retains only in-frame clones and omits some. The sample lists more than 8,000 clones, around four fifths occurring once. Sequences were obtained from CD8+ T cells sorted from blood. All receptors come from a man aged 50-59 years in good health.

J is TRBJ2-1 and V is TRBV4-2; D perhaps matches TRBD1 (5 bases). In germline, CDR1 is LGHNA, CDR2 YNFKEQ. Trimming stripped 1 base from V and 9 bases from J, with 7 bases between. The CDR3 length is 12 residues. The CDR3 is CASSQVRVEQFF. CDR3 nucleotide sequence: TGTGCCAGCAGCCAAGTCAGGGTTGAGCAGTTCTTC.

V gene TRBV30 combines with J gene TRBJ1-1; 8 bases agree with TRBD1. Germline trimming cut 3 bases from V and 5 bases from J; bases unmatched to any gene: 5. Germline values: CDR1 GTSNPN, CDR2 SVGIG (reference sequence). The length of the CDR3 is 13 residues. CDR3 DNA sequence: TGTGCCTGGAGAAACAGGGGGGGGACTGAAGCTTTCTTT. Translation: CAWRNRGGTEAFF.

The chain has TRBV27 and TRBJ2-7; maybe TRBD1 (5 bases). This CDR3 contains 14 residues. V dropped 8 bases and J dropped 0 bases, with 14 bases sitting between them. In germline, CDR1 is MNHEY, CDR2 SMNVEV (reference sequence). The CDR3 DNA reads TGTGCCAGCGGCCAGGGCGCCGACTCCTACGAGCAGTACTTC. Encoded protein: CASGQGADSYEQYF.

The chain carries TRBV7-2 and TRBJ1-2; D gene ambiguous. The CDR3 covers 13 residues. Germline V gives CDR1 SGHTA, CDR2 FQGNSA. V was shortened by 2 bases and J by 0 bases, with 4 bases between the two germline ends. The CDR3 region has the DNA TGTGCCAGCAGCTTATCCGCTAACTATGGCTACACCTTC. Translation gives CASSLSANYGYTF.

This chain links TRBV5-1 with TRBJ1-2; no clear D gene. The ends were cut back, 2 bases at V and 4 bases at J, with 3 bases in the middle. The CDR3 is 11 residues long. Germline CDR1 reads SGHRS; CDR2 reads YFSETQ. The CDR3 reads CASSFGYGYTF. The CDR3 coding sequence is TGCGCCAGCAGCTTCGGCTATGGCTACACCTTC.

The chain is built from TRBV27 and TRBJ2-2; 8 bases match TRBD1. V lost 4 bases to trimming and J lost 3 bases; unmatched junction nucleotides: 10. CDR1 is MNHEY, CDR2 SMNVEV, per germline (reference sequence). The CDR3 runs to 17 residues. The CDR3 region is CASSSLSRQGHTGELFF. Here the CDR3 DNA reads TGTGCCAGCAGTTCGCTATCGCGACAGGGGCACACCGGGGAGCTGTTTTTT.

This clone was seen once. The chain employs TRBV27 and TRBJ2-1; 7 nucleotides match TRBD1. Per the germline V gene, CDR1 is MNHEY and CDR2 is SMNVEV (reference sequence). Trimming at V came to 6 bases and at J to 6 bases, leaving 8 bases not matched to a gene. This CDR3 is built from 14 residues. The CDR3 bases are TGTGCCAGCAGGGCTAACAGGGGTTCCAATGAGCAGTTCTTC. Encoded protein: CASRANRGSNEQFF.

This rearrangement joins TRBV11-3 to TRBJ2-7; 8 positions agree with TRBD2. Looked up from germline, CDR1 is SGHNT and CDR2 is YENEEA. The trim removed 4 bases at V and 3 bases at J, leaving 8 bases unmatched. CDR3 length: 15 amino acids. This chain's CDR3 is CASSSPGGPGYEQYF. Written as DNA, the CDR3 is TGTGCCAGCAGCTCCCCGGGGGGGCCAGGCTACGAGCAGTACTTC.

The chain is built from TRBV30 and TRBJ2-1, with TRBD1 matching over 9 bases. V lost 5 bases, J lost 7 bases, and 6 bases stayed unmatched. Germline assignment: CDR1 GTSNPN and CDR2 SVGIG (reference sequence). This CDR3 region has 13 residues. The CDR3 region is CAWAGQGWNEQFF. The CDR3 nucleotides are TGTGCCTGGGCCGGACAGGGGTGGAATGAGCAGTTCTTC.

This clone was found once. CDR3 sequence: CASTSRENEKLFF. The CDR3 nucleotides read TGTGCCAGCACCTCCCGAGAGAATGAAAAACTGTTTTTT. V gene TRBV4-2 combines with J gene TRBJ1-4, with no clear D. The germline V and J ends were trimmed by 7 bases and 5 bases, with 11 bases remaining between them. This CDR3 comprises 13 residues. CDR1 LGHNA and CDR2 YNFKEQ come from the germline V gene.

This chain links TRBV6-1 with TRBJ1-2; D not certain. Trimming cost V 5 bases and J 5 bases, with 12 bases left between them. The germline CDR1 and CDR2 sequences are MNHNS and SASEGT. This CDR3 contains 13 residues. The CDR3 protein is CASSSRVGYGYTF. The CDR3 DNA sequence: TGTGCCAGCAGTTCGAGGGTTGGGTATGGCTACACCTTC.

The DNA of the CDR3 is TGCCCCTTTCCAGCGGGGGGGGTGAATGAGCAGTTCTTC. Protein product: CPFPAGGVNEQFF. The V call is TRBV29-1, the J call TRBJ2-1; 10 positions agree with TRBD2. In germline, CDR1 is SQVTM, CDR2 ANQGSEA. CDR3 length equals 13 residues.

V and J are TRBV27 and TRBJ1-6, with 7 positions matching TRBD1. CDR1 MNHEY and CDR2 SMNVEV come from the germline V gene (reference sequence). J was trimmed by 7 bases and V by 5 bases; bases with no gene match: 8. The CDR3 runs to 15 residues. For the CDR3, the DNA is TGTGCCAGCAGTCCTCAGGGGACAGCCAATTCACCCCTCCACTTT. Amino acid sequence: CASSPQGTANSPLHF.